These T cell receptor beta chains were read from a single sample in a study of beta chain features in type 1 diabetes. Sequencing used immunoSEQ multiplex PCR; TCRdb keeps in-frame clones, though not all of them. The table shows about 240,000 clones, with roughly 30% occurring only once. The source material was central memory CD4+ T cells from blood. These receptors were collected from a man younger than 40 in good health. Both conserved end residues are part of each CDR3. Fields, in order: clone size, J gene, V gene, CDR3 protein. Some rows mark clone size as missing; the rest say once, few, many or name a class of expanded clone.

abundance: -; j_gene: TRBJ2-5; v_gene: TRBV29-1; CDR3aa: CSVRGGETQYF
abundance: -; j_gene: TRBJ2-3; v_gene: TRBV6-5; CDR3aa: CASSSAGRSTDTQYF
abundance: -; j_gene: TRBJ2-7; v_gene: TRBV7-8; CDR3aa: CASSLILAGSYEQYF
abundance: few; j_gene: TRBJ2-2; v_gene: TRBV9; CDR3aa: CASSVDSWNTGELFF
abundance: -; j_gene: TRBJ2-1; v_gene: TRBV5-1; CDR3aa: CASSSGGTIYEQFF
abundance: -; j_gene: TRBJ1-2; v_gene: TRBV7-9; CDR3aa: CASSLERGYTF
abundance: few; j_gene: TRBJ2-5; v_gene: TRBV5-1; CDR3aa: CASSSQGAVGETQYF
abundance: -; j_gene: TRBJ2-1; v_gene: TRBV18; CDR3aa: CASSPPIDWPSNNEQFF
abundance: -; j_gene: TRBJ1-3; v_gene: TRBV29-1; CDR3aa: CSVRGLSSGNTIYF
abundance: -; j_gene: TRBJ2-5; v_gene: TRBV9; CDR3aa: CASSLSGGSKETQYF
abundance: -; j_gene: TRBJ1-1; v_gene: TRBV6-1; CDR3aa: CASSGPGGKNTEAFF
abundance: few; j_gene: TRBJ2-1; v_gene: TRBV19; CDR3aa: CASTRDSSYNEQFF
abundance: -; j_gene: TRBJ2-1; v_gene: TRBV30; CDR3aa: CAWSGFIRAQFF
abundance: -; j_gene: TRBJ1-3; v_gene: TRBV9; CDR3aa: CASSGTSNSGNTIYF
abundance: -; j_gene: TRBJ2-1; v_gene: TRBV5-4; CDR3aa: CASSLDRSYNEQFF
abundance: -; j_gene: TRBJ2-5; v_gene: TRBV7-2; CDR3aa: CASSSMWAETQYF
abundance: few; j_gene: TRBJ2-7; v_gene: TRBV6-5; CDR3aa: CATGPLGTDEQYF
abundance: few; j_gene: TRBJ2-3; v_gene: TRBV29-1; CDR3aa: CSVETSGGTDTQYF
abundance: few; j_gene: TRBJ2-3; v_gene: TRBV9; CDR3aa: CASSSQDRITDTQYF
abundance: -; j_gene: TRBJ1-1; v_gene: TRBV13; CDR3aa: CASSGGPGTYGSNTEAFF
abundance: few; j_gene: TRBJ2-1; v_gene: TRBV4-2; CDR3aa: CASSQGYRAPSSYNEQFF
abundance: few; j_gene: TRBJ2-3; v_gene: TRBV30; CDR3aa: CAWSLLAGVQYF
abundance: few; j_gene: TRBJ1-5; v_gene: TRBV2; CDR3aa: CASSVGGLQPQHF
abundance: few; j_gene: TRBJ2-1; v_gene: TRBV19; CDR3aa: CASSARAPTQGQFF
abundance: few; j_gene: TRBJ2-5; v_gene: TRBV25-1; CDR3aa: CASSEVLAGNQETQYF
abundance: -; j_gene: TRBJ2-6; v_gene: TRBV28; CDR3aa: CASRPSEQVLSGANVLTF
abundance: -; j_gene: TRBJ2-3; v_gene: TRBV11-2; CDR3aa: CASSPDWGTDTQYF
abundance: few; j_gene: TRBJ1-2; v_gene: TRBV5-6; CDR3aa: CASSAHRGPGYTF
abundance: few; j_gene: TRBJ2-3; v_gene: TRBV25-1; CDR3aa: CASGRSTDTQYF
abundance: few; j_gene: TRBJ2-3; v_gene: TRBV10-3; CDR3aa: CAISEAAGLADTQYF
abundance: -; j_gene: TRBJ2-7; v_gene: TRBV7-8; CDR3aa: CASSLAGLTYEQYF
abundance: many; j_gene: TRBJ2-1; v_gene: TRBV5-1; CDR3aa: CASRPGTGTYNEQFF
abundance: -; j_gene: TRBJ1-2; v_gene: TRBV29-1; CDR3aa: CSVVRDASNYGYTF
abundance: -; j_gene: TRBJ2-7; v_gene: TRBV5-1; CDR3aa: CASSLDTGRRYEQYF
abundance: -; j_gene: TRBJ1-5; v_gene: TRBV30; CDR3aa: CAWSAARNQPQHF
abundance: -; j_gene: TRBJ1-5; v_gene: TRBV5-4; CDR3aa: CASSLEGGDQPQHF
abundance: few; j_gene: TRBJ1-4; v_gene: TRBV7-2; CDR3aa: CASSSGTGNEKLFF
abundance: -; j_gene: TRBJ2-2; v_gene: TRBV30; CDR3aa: CAWNSFITGELFF
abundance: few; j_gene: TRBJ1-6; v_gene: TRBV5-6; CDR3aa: CASRYRDSPLHF
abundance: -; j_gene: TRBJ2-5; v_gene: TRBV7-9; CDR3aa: CASTLSGGQETQYF
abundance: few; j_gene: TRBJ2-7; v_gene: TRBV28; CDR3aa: CASSFGARPMAYEQYF
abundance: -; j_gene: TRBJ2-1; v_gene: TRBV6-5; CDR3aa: CASSYSISLSNEQFF
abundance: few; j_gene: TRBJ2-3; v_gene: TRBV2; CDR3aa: CASSAGDTQYF
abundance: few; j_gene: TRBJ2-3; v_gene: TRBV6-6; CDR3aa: CAISERQGPTDTQYF
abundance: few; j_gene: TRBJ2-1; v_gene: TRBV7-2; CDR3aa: CASSLGAYVSNEQFF
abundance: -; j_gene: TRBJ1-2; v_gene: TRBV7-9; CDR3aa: CASRPVSGTYGYTF
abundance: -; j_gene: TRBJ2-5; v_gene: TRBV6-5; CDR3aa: CASSEPPGETQYF
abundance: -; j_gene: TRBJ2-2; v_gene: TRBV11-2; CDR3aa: CASSLRYQEGELFF
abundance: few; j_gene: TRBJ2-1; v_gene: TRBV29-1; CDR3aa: CSVGYREVVGEQFF
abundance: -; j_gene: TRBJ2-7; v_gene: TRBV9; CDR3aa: CASSVVPGPDYEQYF
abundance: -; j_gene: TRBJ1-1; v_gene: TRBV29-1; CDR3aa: CSVSRMNTEAFF
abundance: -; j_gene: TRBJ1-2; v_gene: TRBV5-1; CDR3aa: CASSLAQINYGYTF
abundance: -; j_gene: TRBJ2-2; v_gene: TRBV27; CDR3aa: CASSLKSVANTGELFF